The entry below gives a single T cell receptor beta chain sequence along with its context. What it binds is unknown. This sample was taken from a study of early T cells in non-severe SARS-CoV-2 infection. Study at large: Sequencing of bulk RNA from unsorted whole blood was done, without chain pairing.

This CDR3 is 15 amino acids long. Trimming removed 2 bases at V and 3 bases at J, with 17 bases between. CDR1 and CDR2 (germline): DFQATT, SNEGSKA (reference sequence). Attachment of unique molecular identifiers to individual cDNA molecules was performed. TCRdb called the 5' RACE reads again in MiXCR, with one record for every CDR3 protein. The sample has about 81,000 distinct CDR3 sequences; roughly 6% are singletons. Study-wide points: The study's VDJdb matching favored anti-spike CD8 responses and missed private and CD4 specificities.

V is TRBV20-1 and J is TRBJ2-7, with D possibly being TRBD1 or TRBD2 (7 bases each). The material sequenced was whole blood. The sequence was obtained from an adult who was a healthcare worker with PCR-confirmed SARS-CoV-2 infection or an uninfected control (not recorded which). The CDR3 DNA reads as TGCAGTGCTAGATCCCGGGGAGGGGGCATCTACGAGCAGTACTTC. Its protein product is CSARSRGGGIYEQYF.